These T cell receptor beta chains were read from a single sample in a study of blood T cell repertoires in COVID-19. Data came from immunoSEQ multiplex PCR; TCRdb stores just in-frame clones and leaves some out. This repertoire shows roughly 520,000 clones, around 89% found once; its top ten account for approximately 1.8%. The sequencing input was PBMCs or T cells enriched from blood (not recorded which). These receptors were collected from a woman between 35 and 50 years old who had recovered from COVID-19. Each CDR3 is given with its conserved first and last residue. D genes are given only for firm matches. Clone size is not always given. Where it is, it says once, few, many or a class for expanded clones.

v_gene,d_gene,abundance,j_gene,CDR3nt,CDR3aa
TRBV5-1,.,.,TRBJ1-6,TGCGCCAGCAGCTTGGTGTCGGGGGGTAGCTCCTATAATTCACCCCTCCACTTT,CASSLVSGGSSYNSPLHF
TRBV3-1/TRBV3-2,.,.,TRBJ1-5,TGTGCCAGCAGCCAAGAATCGGGGGATCAGCCCCAGCATTTT,CASSQESGDQPQHF
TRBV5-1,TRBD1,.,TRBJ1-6,TGCGCCAGTACCCGGGACAGGGGGAATTCACCCCTCCACTTT,CASTRDRGNSPLHF
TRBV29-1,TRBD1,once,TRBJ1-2,TGCAGCGTTGAACGGGACAGGAGCTATGGCTACACCTTC,CSVERDRSYGYTF
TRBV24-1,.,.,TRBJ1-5,TGTGCCACCAGTGAACCGACTGAATATCAGCCCCAGCATTTT,CATSEPTEYQPQHF
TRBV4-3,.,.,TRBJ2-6,TGCGCCAGCAGCCAAGTACCAGGGGCTGGGGCCAACGTCCTGACTTTC,CASSQVPGAGANVLTF
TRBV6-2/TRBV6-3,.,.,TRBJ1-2,TGTGCCAGCAGTTACGGCATTAACTATGGCTACACCTTC,CASSYGINYGYTF
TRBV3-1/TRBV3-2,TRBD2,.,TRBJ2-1,TGTGCCAGCAGCCTCTTTGGTGAAGCGGGAGGCTACAATGAGCAGTTCTTC,CASSLFGEAGGYNEQFF
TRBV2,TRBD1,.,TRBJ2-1,TGTGCCAGCAGATCCAGGGGGCCCGCCTACAATGAGCAGTTCTTC,CASRSRGPAYNEQFF
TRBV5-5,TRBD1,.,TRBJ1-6,TGTGCCAGCAGCCCGGACAGGGGAGGGAATTCACCCCTCCACTTT,CASSPDRGGNSPLHF
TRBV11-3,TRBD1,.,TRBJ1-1,TGTGCCAGCAGACCAAACAGGGGATCTGTGAACACTGAAGCTTTCTTT,CASRPNRGSVNTEAFF
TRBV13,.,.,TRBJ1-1,TGTGCCAGCAGCTTAGTTCCAGGGGCTCGGGCTGAAGCTTTCTTT,CASSLVPGARAEAFF
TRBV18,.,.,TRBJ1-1,TGTGCCAGCTCACCGGGGGCGGATCGTGAAGCTTTCTTT,CASSPGADREAFF
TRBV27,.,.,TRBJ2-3,TGTGCCAGCAGTCGTCAGGGTATTAGCACAGATACGCAGTATTTT,CASSRQGISTDTQYF
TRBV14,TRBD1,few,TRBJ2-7,TGTGCCAGCAGCCAGAGAGAGGGGACAGGGGAGTACTTC,CASSQREGTGEYF
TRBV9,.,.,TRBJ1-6,TGTGCCAGCAGCGTGGGGGGGTTGCAGGGAGGCAGATCACCCCTCCACTTT,CASSVGGLQGGRSPLHF
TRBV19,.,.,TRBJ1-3,TGTGCCAGTAGTTCCTCCCCTGGAAACACCATATATTTT,CASSSSPGNTIYF
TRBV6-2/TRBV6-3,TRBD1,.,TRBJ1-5,TGTGCCAGCAGTCCCTTACAGGGGGTGGGTCAGCCCCAGCATTTT,CASSPLQGVGQPQHF
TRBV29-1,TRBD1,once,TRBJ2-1,TGCAGCGTTGACGGGTACACAAGGGGGCTGGATGAGCAGTTCTTC,CSVDGYTRGLDEQFF
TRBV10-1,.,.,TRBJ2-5,TGCGCCAGCAGCCCCGGGATTCAAGAGACCCAGTACTTC,CASSPGIQETQYF
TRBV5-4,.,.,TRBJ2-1,TGTGCCAGCAGCCAGCTTCAATTAAAAGCGCGACCTTACAATGAGCAGTTCTTC,CASSQLQLKARPYNEQFF
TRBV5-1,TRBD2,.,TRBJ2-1,TGCGCCAGCAGCCTGACCGGGACTAGCCGGGGCTACGATGAGCAGTTCTTC,CASSLTGTSRGYDEQFF
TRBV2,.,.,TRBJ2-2,TGTGCCAGCAATGGGGGGAGCGGCACCGGGGAGCTGTTTTTT,CASNGGSGTGELFF
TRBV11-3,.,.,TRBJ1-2,TGTGCCAGCAGTGAAGGGGCTAACTATGGCTACACCTTC,CASSEGANYGYTF
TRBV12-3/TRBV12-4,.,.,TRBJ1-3,TGTGCCAGCAGCGTAGTCCCTGGAAACACCATATATTTT,CASSVVPGNTIYF
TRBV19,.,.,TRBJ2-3,TGTGCCAGCCTCAGGACAGCCAGCCCAGGCAGCACAGATACGCAGTATTTT,CASLRTASPGSTDTQYF
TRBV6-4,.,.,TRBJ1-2,TGTGCCAGCAGTGCCCAAGGCGGCAATCAAGGCTACACCTTC,CASSAQGGNQGYTF
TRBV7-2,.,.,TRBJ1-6,TGTGCCAGCAGCTTAGGGGCCAATTCACCCCTCCACTTT,CASSLGANSPLHF
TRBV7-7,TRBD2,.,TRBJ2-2,TGTGCCAGCAGCCCGCGACTAGCGGGAGGTTTGGGGGAGCTGTTTTTT,CASSPRLAGGLGELFF
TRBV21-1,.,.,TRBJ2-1,TGTGCCAGCAGCAAGGGGACAAAACACAATGAGCAGTTCTTC,CASSKGTKHNEQFF
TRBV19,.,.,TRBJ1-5,TGTGCCAGTAGTATAGCCAGGCCATTAGATCAGCCCCAGCATTTT,CASSIARPLDQPQHF
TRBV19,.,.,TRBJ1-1,TGTGCCAGTACCTTCGCTGGGTCCGGACCCGGGGACACTGAAGCTTTCTTT,CASTFAGSGPGDTEAFF
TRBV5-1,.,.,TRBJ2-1,TGCGCCAGCAGCCACTCAGGGTTTAGCTCCTACAATGAGCAGTTCTTC,CASSHSGFSSYNEQFF
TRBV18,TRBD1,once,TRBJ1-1,TGTGCCAGCTCACCAACAGGGGTAACTGAAGCTTTCTTT,CASSPTGVTEAFF
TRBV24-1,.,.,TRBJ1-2,TGTGCCACCAGTGACACCGGAGCCCACTATGGCTACACCTTC,CATSDTGAHYGYTF
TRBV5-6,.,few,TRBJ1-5,TGTGCCAGCAGCGCGGGCATCCTCCCGAGGCAGCCCCAGCATTTT,CASSAGILPRQPQHF
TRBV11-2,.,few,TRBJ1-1,TGTGCCAGCACCCCTTACGGCAGGACGGGAAACACTGAAGCTTTCTTT,CASTPYGRTGNTEAFF
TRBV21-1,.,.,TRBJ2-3,TGTGCCAGCAGCAAAAGTTTGTTCAGGGATACGCAGTATTTT,CASSKSLFRDTQYF
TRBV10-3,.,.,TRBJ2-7,TGTGCCATCAGTGAGTCCACCACGGAGATATACGAGCAGTACTTC,CAISESTTEIYEQYF
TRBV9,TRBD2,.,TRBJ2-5,TGTGCCAGCAGCGTATCCGGACTAGCGGGAGGCTCGTACCAAGAGACCCAGTACTTC,CASSVSGLAGGSYQETQYF
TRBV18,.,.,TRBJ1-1,TGTGCCAGCTCACCGGGTCGGGGGGACACTGAAGCTTTCTTT,CASSPGRGDTEAFF
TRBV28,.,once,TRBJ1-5,TGTGCCAGCAGTTTATTAGCAGGGTCCGGCCATCAGCCCCAGCATTTT,CASSLLAGSGHQPQHF
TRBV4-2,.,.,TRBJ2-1,TGTGCCAGCAGCCAAGATCAGGGCAGCTCCTACAATGAGCAGTTCTTC,CASSQDQGSSYNEQFF
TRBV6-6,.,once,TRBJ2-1,TGTGCCAGCAGTCCCTCGGCCGGGTTCATGGCCCTCAGTGAGCAGTTCTTC,CASSPSAGFMALSEQFF
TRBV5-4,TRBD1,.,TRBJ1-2,TGTGCCAGCAGCCCGGCGGCGGTGGCCAGGGGGAATGGCTACACCTTC,CASSPAAVARGNGYTF
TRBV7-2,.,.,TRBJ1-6,TGTGCCAGCAGCTTAGGGACAGAGAATTCACCCCTCCACTTT,CASSLGTENSPLHF
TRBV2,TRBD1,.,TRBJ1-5,TGTGCCAGCAGTGCGTTGGGGACAGGGATCAATCAGCCCCAGCATTTT,CASSALGTGINQPQHF
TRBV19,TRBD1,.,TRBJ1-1,TGTGCCAGTAGTTCACGGACAGGGATGGTGAACACTGAAGCTTTCTTT,CASSSRTGMVNTEAFF
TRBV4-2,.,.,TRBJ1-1,TGTGCCAGCAGCCAAGAGAAAACAGGCTTTATGAACACTGAAGCTTTCTTT,CASSQEKTGFMNTEAFF
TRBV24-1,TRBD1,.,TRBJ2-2,TGTGCCACCAGTGACTGGGTGACAGGGTCCGGGGAGCTGTTTTTT,CATSDWVTGSGELFF
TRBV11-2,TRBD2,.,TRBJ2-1,TGTGCCAGCAGCTTTCTAGCGGAACCCTTCTCCTACAATGAGCAGTTCTTC,CASSFLAEPFSYNEQFF
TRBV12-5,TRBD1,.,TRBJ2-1,TGTGCTAGTGGTTTGGACCAACCCTCATGGGACAGATACAATGAGCAGTTCTTC,CASGLDQPSWDRYNEQFF